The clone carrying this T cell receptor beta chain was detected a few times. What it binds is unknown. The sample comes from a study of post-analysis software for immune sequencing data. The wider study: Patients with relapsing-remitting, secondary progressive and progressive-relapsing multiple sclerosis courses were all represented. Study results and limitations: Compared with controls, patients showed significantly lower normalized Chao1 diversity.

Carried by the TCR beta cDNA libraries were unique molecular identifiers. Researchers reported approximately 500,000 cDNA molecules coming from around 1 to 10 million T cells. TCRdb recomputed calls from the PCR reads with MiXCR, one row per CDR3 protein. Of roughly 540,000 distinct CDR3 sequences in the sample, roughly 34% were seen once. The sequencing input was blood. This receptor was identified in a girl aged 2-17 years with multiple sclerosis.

The CDR3 DNA is TGCAGTGCTCCGCGTGAGACAGGGGGCGATTCACCCCTCCACTTT. It encodes CSAPRETGGDSPLHF. The chain uses TRBV20-1 and TRBJ1-6; 10 bases match TRBD1. The germline V gene encodes CDR1 DFQATT and CDR2 SNEGSKA (reference sequence). J lost 8 bases, V lost 5 bases, and 9 bases had no gene match. This CDR3 has 15 residues.